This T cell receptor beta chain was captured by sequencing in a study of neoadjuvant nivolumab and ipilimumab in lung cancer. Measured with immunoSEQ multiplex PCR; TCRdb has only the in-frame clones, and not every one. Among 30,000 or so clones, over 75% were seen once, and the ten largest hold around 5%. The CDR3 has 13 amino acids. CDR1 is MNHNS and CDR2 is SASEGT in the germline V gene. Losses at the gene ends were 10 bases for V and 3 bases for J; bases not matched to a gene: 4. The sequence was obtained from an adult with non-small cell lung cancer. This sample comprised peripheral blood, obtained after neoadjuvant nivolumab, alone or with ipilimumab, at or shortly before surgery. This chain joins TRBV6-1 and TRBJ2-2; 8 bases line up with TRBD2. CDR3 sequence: CATLAGYTGELFF. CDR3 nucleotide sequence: TGTGCCACATTAGCGGGGTACACCGGGGAGCTGTTTTTT.